These T cell receptor beta chains were read from a single sample in a study of cytomegalovirus exposure and HLA in healthy donors. This table comes from immunoSEQ multiplex PCR, and its TCRdb copy is limited to in-frame clones, with some not included. The table has about 170,000 clones, over 80% seen once. Material for sequencing was PBMCs. The origin of the receptors is a woman aged 45-65 years in good health and CMV-seropositive. The CDR3 runs from the conserved cysteine through the conserved F or W.

v_call	j_call	cdr3_aa
TRBV5-4	TRBJ1-1	CASSFGRGEKENTEAFF
TRBV19	TRBJ2-1	CASSRSGGAYNEQFF
TRBV5-1	TRBJ1-2	CASSPGQGRYGYTF
TRBV6-5	TRBJ2-1	CASRSGTSAYNEQFF
TRBV4-1	TRBJ1-2	CASSQGQGAEFWYGYTF
TRBV19	TRBJ2-3	CASSPRRGTTDTQYF
TRBV18	TRBJ2-2	CASSPSTGAPGELFF
TRBV7-9	TRBJ1-2	CASSGQGRGYGYTF
TRBV19	TRBJ2-3	CASAETESTDTQYF
TRBV11-2	TRBJ1-4	CASSFTYYGQGDEKLFF
TRBV5-4	TRBJ2-5	CASSPPPTGFQETQYF
TRBV6-5	TRBJ1-2	CASSIGGTYGYTF
TRBV5-1	TRBJ2-3	CASTILAGATTDTQYF
TRBV5-1	TRBJ2-1	CASSLETGSYNEQFF
TRBV5-1	TRBJ1-5	CASNNKGQHNQPQHF
TRBV9	TRBJ2-7	CASSPPSGTVYEQYF
TRBV2	TRBJ1-2	CARETTGAYGYTF
TRBV28	TRBJ1-5	CASSLRDLSQPQHF
TRBV4-1	TRBJ2-2	CASSQSIAGNTGELFF
TRBV28	TRBJ1-4	CASSLGLERELFF
TRBV15	TRBJ2-3	CATSRENSLADTQYF
TRBV10-3	TRBJ2-7	CAISESRTGRGEQYF
TRBV9	TRBJ2-3	CASSVGGATSTDTQYF
TRBV7-2	TRBJ1-3	CASSPNRVRSGNTIYF
TRBV6-1	TRBJ2-3	CASSADRHTDTQYF
TRBV10-3	TRBJ1-1	CAISAGEAEAFF
TRBV7-6	TRBJ1-2	CASSLAGTGNYGYTF
TRBV7-2	TRBJ2-7	CASSLALAGDVDF